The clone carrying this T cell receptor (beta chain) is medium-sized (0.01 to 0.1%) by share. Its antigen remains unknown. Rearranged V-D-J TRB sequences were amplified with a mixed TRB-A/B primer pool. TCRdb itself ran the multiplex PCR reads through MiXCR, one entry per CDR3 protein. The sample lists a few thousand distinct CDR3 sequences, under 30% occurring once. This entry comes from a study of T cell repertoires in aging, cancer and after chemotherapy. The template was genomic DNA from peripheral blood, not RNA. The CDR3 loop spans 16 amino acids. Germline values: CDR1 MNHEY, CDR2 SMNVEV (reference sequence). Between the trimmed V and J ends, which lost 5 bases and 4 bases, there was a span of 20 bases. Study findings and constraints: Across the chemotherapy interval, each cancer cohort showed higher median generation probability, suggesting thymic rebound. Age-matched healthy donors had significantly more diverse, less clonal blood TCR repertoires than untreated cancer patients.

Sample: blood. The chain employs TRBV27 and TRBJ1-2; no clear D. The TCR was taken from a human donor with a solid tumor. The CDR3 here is CASSPNPGQAGYGYTF. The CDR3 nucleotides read TGTGCCAGCAGTCCCAATCCCGGGCAGGCAGGCTATGGCTACACCTTC.